The T cell receptor beta chain under discussion was sequenced for a study of blood T cell repertoires in COVID-19. Study context: Spain, Italy and the United States supplied samples that represented acute and convalescent COVID-19. T cells, B-cell-depleted T cells, or PBMCs provided the cDNA or gDNA that served as material.

The CDR3 consists of 12 residues. Germline CDR1 SGHAT, CDR2 FQNNGV. V gave up 10 bases and J gave up 6 bases, with 14 bases separating them. Per the study methods: How many nucleated cells were present was estimated from reference gene primer amplification. Clones were sequenced by immunoSEQ multiplex PCR, and TCRdb holds only the in-frame ones, with some missing. V and J calls plus clone size are reproduced from that table; the DNA served to infer D and trimming. The profile shows under 30,000 clones, about 80% of them singletons. This TCR was sampled from a woman aged 70-85 years with acute or convalescent COVID-19. The chain combines TRBV11-2 with TRBJ2-3; perhaps TRBD1 as D (6 bases). The sample was peripheral blood. The CDR3 bases are TGTGCCACAAGCAAGCAGGGGGATACGCAGTATTTT. This encodes CATSKQGDTQYF.